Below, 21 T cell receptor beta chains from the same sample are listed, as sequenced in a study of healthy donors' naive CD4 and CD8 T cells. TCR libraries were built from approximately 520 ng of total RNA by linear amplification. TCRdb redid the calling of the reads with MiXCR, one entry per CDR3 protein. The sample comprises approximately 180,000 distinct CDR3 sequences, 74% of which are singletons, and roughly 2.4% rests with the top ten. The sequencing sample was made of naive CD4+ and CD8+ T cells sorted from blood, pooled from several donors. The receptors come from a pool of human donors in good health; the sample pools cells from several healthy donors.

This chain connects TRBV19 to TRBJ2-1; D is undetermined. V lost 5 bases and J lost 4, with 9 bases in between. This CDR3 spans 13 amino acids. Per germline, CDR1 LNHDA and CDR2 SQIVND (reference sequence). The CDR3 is CASSANLYNEQFF. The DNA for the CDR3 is TGTGCCAGTAGTGCGAACCTTTACAATGAGCAGTTCTTC.

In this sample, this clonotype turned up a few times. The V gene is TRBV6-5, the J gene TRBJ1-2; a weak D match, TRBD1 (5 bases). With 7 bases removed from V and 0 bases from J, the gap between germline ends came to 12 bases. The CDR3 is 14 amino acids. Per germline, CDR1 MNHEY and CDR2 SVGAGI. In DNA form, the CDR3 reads TGTGCCAGCACCGTGGGGACGACTAACTATGGCTACACCTTC. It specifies CASTVGTTNYGYTF.

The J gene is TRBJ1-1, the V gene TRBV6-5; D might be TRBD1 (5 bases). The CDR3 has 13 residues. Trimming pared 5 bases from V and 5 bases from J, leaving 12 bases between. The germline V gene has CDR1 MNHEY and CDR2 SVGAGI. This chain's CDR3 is CASSEWDPTEAFF. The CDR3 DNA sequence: TGTGCCAGCAGTGAATGGGACCCTACTGAAGCTTTCTTT.

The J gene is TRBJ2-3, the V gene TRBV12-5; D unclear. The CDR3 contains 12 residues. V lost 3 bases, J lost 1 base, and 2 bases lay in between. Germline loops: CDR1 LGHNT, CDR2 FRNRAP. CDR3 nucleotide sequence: TGTGCTAGTGGTTTCGGCACAGATACGCAGTATTTT. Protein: CASGFGTDTQYF.

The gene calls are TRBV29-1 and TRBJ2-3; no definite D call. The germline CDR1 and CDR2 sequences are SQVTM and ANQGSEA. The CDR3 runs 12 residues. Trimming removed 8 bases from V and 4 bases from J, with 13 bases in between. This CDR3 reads CSSRAAPDTQYF. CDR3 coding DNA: TGCAGCTCTCGGGCGGCTCCAGATACGCAGTATTTT.

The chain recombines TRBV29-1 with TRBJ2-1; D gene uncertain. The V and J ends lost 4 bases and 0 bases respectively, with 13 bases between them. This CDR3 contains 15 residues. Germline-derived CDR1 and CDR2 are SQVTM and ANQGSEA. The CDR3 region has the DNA TGCAGCGTTGGGGCTCGGGCTAGCTCCTACAATGAGCAGTTCTTC. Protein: CSVGARASSYNEQFF.

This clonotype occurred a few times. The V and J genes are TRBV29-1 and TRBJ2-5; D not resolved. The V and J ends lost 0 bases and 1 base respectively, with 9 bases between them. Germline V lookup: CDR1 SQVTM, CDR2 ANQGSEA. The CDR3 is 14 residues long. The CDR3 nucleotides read TGCAGCGTTGAAGATCGGGTGTTCCAAGAGACCCAGTACTTC. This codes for CSVEDRVFQETQYF.

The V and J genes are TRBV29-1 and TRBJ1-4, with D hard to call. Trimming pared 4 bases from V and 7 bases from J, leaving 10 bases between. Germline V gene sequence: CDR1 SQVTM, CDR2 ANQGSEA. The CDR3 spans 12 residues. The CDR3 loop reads CSVGRTGEKLFF. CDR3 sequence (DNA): TGCAGCGTTGGGCGGACGGGTGAAAAACTGTTTTTT.

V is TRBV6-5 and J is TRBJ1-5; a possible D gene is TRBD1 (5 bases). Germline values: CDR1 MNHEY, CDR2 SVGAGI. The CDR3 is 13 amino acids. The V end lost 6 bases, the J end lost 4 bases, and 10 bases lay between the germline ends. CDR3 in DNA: TGTGCCAGCAGCCGGGACGGGAATCAGCCCCAGCATTTT. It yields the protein CASSRDGNQPQHF.

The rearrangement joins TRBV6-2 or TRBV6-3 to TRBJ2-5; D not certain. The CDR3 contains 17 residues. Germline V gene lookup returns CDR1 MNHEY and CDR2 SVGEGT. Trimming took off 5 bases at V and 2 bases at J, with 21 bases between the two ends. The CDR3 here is CASSRRGARRRQETQYF. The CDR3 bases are TGTGCCAGCAGTCGCCGAGGAGCGAGAAGACGTCAAGAGACCCAGTACTTC.

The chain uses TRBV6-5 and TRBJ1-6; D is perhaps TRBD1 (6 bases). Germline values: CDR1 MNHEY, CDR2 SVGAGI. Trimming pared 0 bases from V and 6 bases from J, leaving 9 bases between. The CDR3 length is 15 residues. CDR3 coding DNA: TGTGCCAGCAGTTACTCGGGGGGCACTAATTCACCCCTCCACTTT. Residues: CASSYSGGTNSPLHF.

The CDR3 reads CAISDPGHSADTQYF. The CDR3 nucleotides read TGTGCCATCAGTGACCCGGGACATAGCGCAGATACGCAGTATTTT. The chain couples TRBV10-3 to TRBJ2-3; D might be TRBD1 (6 bases). The CDR3 spans 15 residues. V lost 3 bases and J lost 4, with 14 bases in between. Germline V lookup: CDR1 ENHRY, CDR2 SYGVKD.

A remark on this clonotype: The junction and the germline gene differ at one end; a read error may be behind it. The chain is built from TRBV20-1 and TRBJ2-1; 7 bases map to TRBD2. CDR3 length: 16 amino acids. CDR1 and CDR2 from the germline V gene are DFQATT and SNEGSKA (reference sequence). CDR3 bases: TGCAGTGCTAGCTTGCGCCGCACCGGGGGGTACAACGAGCAGTTCTTC. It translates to CSASLRRTGGYNEQFF.

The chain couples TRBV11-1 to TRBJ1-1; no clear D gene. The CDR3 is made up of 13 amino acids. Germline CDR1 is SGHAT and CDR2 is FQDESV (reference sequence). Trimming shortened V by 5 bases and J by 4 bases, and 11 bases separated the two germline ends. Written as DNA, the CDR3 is TGTGCCAGCAGCCTCGCCACGGTCACTGAAGCTTTCTTT. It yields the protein CASSLATVTEAFF.

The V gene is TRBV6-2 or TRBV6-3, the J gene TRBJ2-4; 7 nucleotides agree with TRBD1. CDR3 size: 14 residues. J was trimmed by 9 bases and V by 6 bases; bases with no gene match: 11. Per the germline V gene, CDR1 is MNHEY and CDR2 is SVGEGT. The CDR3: CASSPTTGVGIQYF. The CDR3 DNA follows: TGTGCCAGCAGCCCGACTACAGGGGTCGGCATTCAGTACTTC.

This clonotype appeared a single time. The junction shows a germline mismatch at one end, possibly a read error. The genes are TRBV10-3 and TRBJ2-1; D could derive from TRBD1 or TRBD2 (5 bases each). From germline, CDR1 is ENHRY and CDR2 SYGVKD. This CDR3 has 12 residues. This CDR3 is CASTGTLNEQFF. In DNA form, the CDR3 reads TGCGCCAGCACCGGGACCCTCAATGAGCAGTTCTTC.

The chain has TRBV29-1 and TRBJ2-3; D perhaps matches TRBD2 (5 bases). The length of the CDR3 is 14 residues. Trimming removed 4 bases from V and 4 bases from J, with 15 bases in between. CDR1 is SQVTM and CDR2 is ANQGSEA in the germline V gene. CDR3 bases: TGCAGCGTTGTTCGGGGTGCCGTCCCAGATACGCAGTATTTT. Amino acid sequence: CSVVRGAVPDTQYF.

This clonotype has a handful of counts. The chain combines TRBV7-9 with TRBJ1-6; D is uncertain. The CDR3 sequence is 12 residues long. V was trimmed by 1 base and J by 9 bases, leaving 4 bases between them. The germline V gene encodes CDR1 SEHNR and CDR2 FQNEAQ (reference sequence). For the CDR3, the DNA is TGTGCCAGCAGCTTAGATGGTTCACCCCTCCACTTT. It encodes CASSLDGSPLHF.

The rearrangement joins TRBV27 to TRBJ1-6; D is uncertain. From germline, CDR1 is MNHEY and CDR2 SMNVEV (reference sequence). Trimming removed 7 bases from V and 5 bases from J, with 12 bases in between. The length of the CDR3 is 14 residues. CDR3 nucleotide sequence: TGTGCCAGCACTTCTGCGGCCAATAATTCACCCCTCCACTTT. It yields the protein CASTSAANNSPLHF.

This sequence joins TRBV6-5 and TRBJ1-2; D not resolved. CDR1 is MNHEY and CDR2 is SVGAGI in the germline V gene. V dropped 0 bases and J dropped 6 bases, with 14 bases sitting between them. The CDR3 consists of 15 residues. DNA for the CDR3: TGTGCCAGCAGTTACTCGATCATTGACGCCCATGGCTACACCTTC. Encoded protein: CASSYSIIDAHGYTF.

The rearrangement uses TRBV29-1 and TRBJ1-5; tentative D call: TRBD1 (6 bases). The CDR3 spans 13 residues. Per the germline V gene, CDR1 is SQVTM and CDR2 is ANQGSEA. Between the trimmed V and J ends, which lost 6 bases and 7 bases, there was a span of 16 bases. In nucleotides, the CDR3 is TGCAGCGTCGAAATGGACACAGGGCAGCCCCAGCATTTT. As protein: CSVEMDTGQPQHF.